Included here is one TCR beta chain sequence, with context. This clone occurred once. Its antigen specificity is not known. No base quality values were provided; no much bigger clone lies one nucleotide off. The source of the sample is a study of shared T cell receptors in the human thymus (dated by TCRdb to 2020 to 2023). In the study overall: The study examined how self-reactive, shared T-cell receptor alpha chains are generated in the human thymus.

Libraries were made using the immunoSEQ multiplex PCR assay. The table comes from immuneACCESS by way of TCRdb, which keeps in-frame sequences with V and J called. Part of the clones is missing from these tables; in studies checked, under half for an unresolved V gene and the rest for unknown reasons. Counted in this sample were 720,000 or so clones; 80% to 90% of them appeared once. 0.0095% to 0.013% of the sample goes to the ten largest clones. Sequences SGHRS (CDR1) and YFSETQ (CDR2) are obtained from the germline V gene. Inclusive of the bounding cysteine and phenylalanine, the CDR3 is 15 residues long. The CDR3 DNA has 45 bases and is translated from base 1. V loses 2 bases at its end and J loses 3 bases; junction bases beyond the gene matches: 5. These sequences were also reported in another study, on human thymus T cells. As the second study states: The donors were immunologically healthy infants in Finland who had open corrective cardiac surgery for congenital heart defects. Thymus tissue was obtained as surgical resects removed during corrective cardiac surgery. Biased V and J gene segment usage appeared to be present in both thymic and peripheral blood repertoires. The related research found that thymic TCR repertoires overlapped highly between unrelated individuals. The study characterized TCR alpha and beta repertoires from fewer than 10 infant thymus samples and a few related peripheral blood samples. Donor ages ranging from about 6 to 250 days were recorded, and over 5 male and a couple of female infants were included in the cohort. Thymocytes were freed from the tissue by mechanical means and kept at -70 degrees C as pellets of roughly 9-30 million cells. A QIAsymphony instrument was used to extract genomic DNA from the frozen cell pellets. The immunoSEQ multiplex PCR assay was used to amplify the TCRB and TCRAD loci from a standardized quantity of quality-controlled genomic DNA. The V(D)J region was spanned by amplicons of a length sufficient to cover the CDR3 and to identify V and J genes. Through the commercial immunoSEQ service, the amplicons were sequenced on an Illumina platform. Primer bias and sequencing errors were corrected using previously described methods, and TCRAD and TCRB definitions followed the IMGT database. Repertoires were analysed with immunoSEQ Analyzer 3.0 and VDJTools, covering basic statistics, V/J segment usage, diversity estimates, rarefaction and pairwise overlap. Chao1, ChaoE, Efron-Thisted, Shannon and inverse Simpson indices were used to estimate diversity, which was also estimated on datasets down-sampled to the smallest sample. Repertoire overlap was assessed by strict matching of CDR3 nucleotide sequence, V gene and J gene, and clustering was done by Jaccard-based multidimensional scaling. On average, thymus samples yielded 650,000 to 1,000,000 unique TCRB clonotypes, whereas blood samples yielded around 88,000.

This receptor was identified in a girl less than two years old with a congenital heart defect. Donor details come from another sample of the same person, matched by shared clones. Sequencing was carried out using thymocytes. This chain is built from TRBV5-1 and TRBJ1-1, with 9 central nucleotides matching TRBD1. The DNA reads as follows: TGCGCCAGCAGCTTACAGGGGGCCGAGGACACTGAAGCTTTCTTT. Translation gives CASSLQGAEDTEAFF.